Listed here is a single TCR beta chain. Many counts were recorded for this clonotype. This receptor's antigen is unknown. No base quality values were provided; no much bigger clone lies one nucleotide off. This sample was taken from a study of spatial heterogeneity in lung cancer (dated by TCRdb to about 2019). With regard to the full study: Donors were over 60 patients with early-stage, untreated non-small cell lung cancer from the lung TRACERx cohort. In the raw uncorrected reads, each unique combination of TCR and UMI appeared more than ten times on average. TCR alpha and beta repertoires were quantitatively compared across multiple tumor regions, matched nontumor lung and blood in non-small cell lung cancer. Nonsynonymous mutation counts, determined by whole-exome sequencing of tumor tissue, were related to features of the TCR repertoire. Follow-up PBMC samples were sequenced whenever available, with the median time to follow-up being 2 to 3 years after resection. Beta-chain transcripts were consistently detected in greater numbers than alpha-chain transcripts, which likely reflected higher beta-chain transcript abundance. At surgery, 200 or so tumor regions, around 64 matched nontumor lung samples and a few dozen PBMC samples were TCR-sequenced for both alpha and beta chains.

The time point label, read with the paper, signifies: blood at routine non-recurrence follow-up after resection. Without any cell sorting, TCR sequencing was performed on whole RNA extracted either from tumor and nontumor lung tissue or from cryopreserved PBMC samples. A patient was chosen for TCR sequencing only when enough RNA was available from at least two tumor regions. Summary of the overall study and its limitations: Additional single-cell paired TCR alpha and beta sequencing was considered necessary to confirm, at a functional level, the hypothesis that regional TCRs recognize regional mutations. Only roughly 14 patients were included in comparisons of baseline and follow-up blood repertoires. Ubiquitous expanded tumor TCRs were detected in blood more often at tumor resection than at routine follow-up.

The CDR3 goes from the cysteine to the phenylalanine over 16 residues. Only the CDR3 DNA stays, 48 bases, in frame from base 1. CDR1 SGHKS and CDR2 YYEKEE are derived from the germline V gene (reference sequence). Between the V and J ends, shortened by 0 bases and 3 bases respectively, the junction contains 13 bases. The library came from 5' RACE. Sequencing took place on a NextSeq 500. In the TCR library protocol, a unique molecular identifier was attached to each TCR cDNA molecule so that PCR and sequencing errors could be corrected. The original pipeline was this. Decombinator tools were used for TCR identification, UMI-based error correction and CDR3 extraction. TCRs above a frequency of 2 per 1,000, corresponding to the top 1% of the tumor frequency distribution, were defined as expanded. Each repertoire was subsampled 100 times to 5,000 TCRs, after which Renyi diversity was computed with the R vegan package. CDR3 similarity networks were built from amino acid triplet string-kernel similarity, connecting CDR3s with pairwise similarity above 0.82. The raw public data were reprocessed by TCRdb itself: fastp quality trimming at Q25, MiXCR clonotype calling, in-frame beta chains only. Each CDR3 protein appears once, grouped with its most common genes and DNA. These V and J calls rely on TCRdb rather than the paper's analysis. This sample has fewer than 30,000 distinct CDR3 sequences in its table, and roughly 6% of those were observed once. The ten largest clones capture 22% of the sample.

The chain joins TRBV5-5 to TRBJ1-5, with the D gene uncertain. The sequencing here drew on PBMCs, taken at follow-up. This sequence was found in a male donor with early-stage non-small cell lung cancer. CDR3 region: CASSLGQPNLNQPQHF. The nucleotides read TGTGCCAGCAGCTTGGGTCAGCCGAACCTCAATCAGCCCCAGCATTTT.